Listed below are T cell receptor beta chains from one sample, sequenced in a study of T cells expressing NK-cell markers. TCRdb reprocessed the 5' RACE reads and stores each CDR3 protein as one record, lacking DNA. Its table lists some 600,000 distinct CDR3 sequences. The specimen was blood T cells: a sorted CD56 or NKG2C T cell subset, CD4+ or CD8+ T cells, or bulk PBMC T cells (not recorded which). All receptors come from a man in his late teens or twenties in good health. CDR3s include the opening cysteine and the closing phenylalanine or tryptophan. Fields, in order: V gene, J gene, CDR3 length, CDR3 protein.

>TRBV5-1|TRBJ2-1|15
CASSPGLAGGSEQFF
>TRBV20-1|TRBJ2-5|14
CSASTGRQRETQYF
>TRBV7-2|TRBJ2-7|11
CASSPLEEQYF
>TRBV27|TRBJ2-3|17
CASSLLTGGWGTDTQYF
>TRBV6-5|TRBJ2-1|18
CASSYLPEGLAGKNEQFF
>TRBV4-3|TRBJ2-1|15
CASSQEGTVYNEQFF
>TRBV29-1|TRBJ2-3|17
CSVVRLAGGGSTDTQYF
>TRBV20-1|TRBJ1-3|13
CSARMVEENTIYF
>TRBV12-3/TRBV12-4|TRBJ2-5|15
CASSYLAGRGETQYF
>TRBV25-1|TRBJ1-2|11
CASRPCYGYTF
>TRBV27|TRBJ2-1|15
CASLALGGPYNEQFF
>TRBV5-1|TRBJ2-1|16
CASSLIVAGPSNEQFF
>TRBV5-8|TRBJ2-7|15
CASGRRSSGSYEQYF
>TRBV5-1|TRBJ2-3|16
CASSLGVARGVDTQYF
>TRBV7-2|TRBJ2-1|13
CASSLASAREQFF
>TRBV12-3/TRBV12-4|TRBJ2-2|15
CASNTAARYTGELFF
>TRBV29-1|TRBJ2-7|14
CSVVGTNNLYEQYF
>TRBV19|TRBJ2-1|13
CASSTLVGNEQFF
>TRBV18|TRBJ2-1|12
CASSPLGFEQFF
>TRBV20-1|TRBJ2-2|13
CSAPGLRGGELFF
>TRBV6-2/TRBV6-3|TRBJ1-5|12
CASTLPGWPQHF
>TRBV11-2|TRBJ2-4|15
CASSLAELSKNIQYF
>TRBV5-1|TRBJ2-5|16
CASSLAGGFNQETQYF
>TRBV15|TRBJ1-1|14
CATRVKGVNTEAFF
>TRBV7-6|TRBJ2-7|14
CASSPATGSYEQYF
>TRBV7-6|TRBJ1-5|13
CASSLGGFQPQHF
>TRBV12-3/TRBV12-4|TRBJ2-2|15
CASSFGASTTGELFF
>TRBV18|TRBJ2-5|13
CASSPIVLETQYF
>TRBV6-1|TRBJ2-1|16
CASSLGTVGSYNEQFF
>TRBV29-1|TRBJ2-7|13
CSVMDSKLYEQYF
>TRBV5-1|TRBJ2-1|15
CASSPPGPPYNEQFF
>TRBV18|TRBJ1-5|15
CASSPYNGKREPQHF
>TRBV28|TRBJ2-7|18
CASSGRPLRTSGSYEQYF
>TRBV4-2|TRBJ1-5|16
CASSQAAQYSNQPQHF
>TRBV5-1|TRBJ2-6|16
CASSLSEGGGANVLTF
>TRBV18|TRBJ2-5|15
CASSPSGLPGETQYF
>TRBV12-3/TRBV12-4|TRBJ2-1|17
CASSLRASGRLYNEQFF
>TRBV11-2|TRBJ1-5|13
CASSITGFQPQHF
>TRBV6-5|TRBJ1-5|17
CASTSGQGLGRSQPQHF
>TRBV29-1|TRBJ2-3|14
CSVGGDPSTDTQYF